This T cell receptor beta chain was profiled in a study of beta chain features in type 1 diabetes. The isolated RNA, all of it, was reverse transcribed, so expressed TCRB transcripts were what got sequenced. Here immunoSEQ multiplex PCR was the method, and the copy in TCRdb shows in-frame clones only, minus some. Of around 450,000 clones in the sample, about 10% were seen once. CDR1 MNHNY and CDR2 SVGAGI come from the germline V gene (reference sequence). CDR3 length: 13 residues. V was cut by 7 bases and J by 3 bases, with 12 bases left in between. This clone was observed a handful of times. The sequencing sample was made of naive CD4+ T cells from blood. The clonotype originates from a young woman in good health. The chain links TRBV6-6 to TRBJ1-2; the D gene is possibly TRBD1 (6 bases). CDR3 loop: CASTQGKDYGYTF. The CDR3 DNA is TGTGCCAGCACCCAGGGGAAGGACTATGGCTACACCTTC.